This TCR beta chain was sequenced for a study of CD4 T cells in relation to SARS-CoV-2 and coronaviruses. As for the study in general: ViraFEST: approximately 10-day antigen culture of PBMCs, then TCR beta CDR3 sequencing. Crossreactive spike epitopes shared across donors were mapped to their HLA restriction.

The unexposed donors gave CD4+ T cells in 2011-2018, prior to COVID-19. CD4+ T cells were isolated from the cells after around eleven days of culture. Cells permitting, SARS-CoV-2 S/N and four cold-coronavirus spikes were tested on unexposed-donor CD4+ T cells. Cultures received half-medium IL-2 refreshes on days 3 and 7. Data came from immunoSEQ multiplex PCR; TCRdb stores just in-frame clones and leaves some out. This table has 18,000 or so clones, approximately 80% appearing once. For this clone: The antigen remains undetermined.

The germline gives CDR1 LNHDA, CDR2 SQIVND (reference sequence). Between the trimmed V and J ends, which lost 5 bases and 0 bases, there was a span of 10 bases. This CDR3 has 14 amino acids. The chain uses TRBV19 and TRBJ1-1, with D uncertain. The clonotype originates from a human donor in good health. Sequencing used CD4+ T cells from PBMCs, cultured in vitro. CDR3 sequence (DNA): TGTGCCAGTAGTTTCGACGGCATGAACACTGAAGCTTTCTTT. Its translation: CASSFDGMNTEAFF.